The 22 T cell receptor beta chains below come from one sample, sequenced in a study of blood T cell repertoires in COVID-19. Profiled with immunoSEQ multiplex PCR; TCRdb holds only in-frame clones, not every one. The sample lists about 220,000 clones, 65% to 85% occurring once. The source material was peripheral blood. The receptors here all came from a woman in her fifties or sixties with acute or convalescent COVID-19.

V is TRBV4-2 and J is TRBJ2-2; a weak D match, TRBD2 (5 bases). Germline V gene sequence: CDR1 LGHNA, CDR2 YNFKEQ. The CDR3 is 17 amino acids. The V end was cut by 0 bases, the J end by 3 bases, with 14 bases between. The CDR3 region has the DNA TGTGCCAGCAGCCAAGATTCGGGGAGACTTTACACCGGGGAGCTGTTTTTT. Protein product: CASSQDSGRLYTGELFF.

V and J are TRBV2 and TRBJ2-1, with TRBD2 matching over 8 bases. The CDR3 runs to 15 residues. Germline CDR1 reads SNHLY; CDR2 reads FYNNEI. The junction had 5 bases not matched to a gene; V was cut back by 3 bases and J by 4 bases. This chain's CDR3 is CASSDGLAGYNEQFF. CDR3 DNA sequence: TGTGCCAGCAGTGACGGACTAGCAGGATACAATGAGCAGTTCTTC. Together with reference TRBV2 and TRBJ2-1, the CDR3 gives the full variable domain: EPEVTQTPSHQVTQMGQEVILRCVPISNHLYFYWYRQILGQKVEFLVSFYNNEISEKSEIFDDQFSVERPDGSNFTLKIRSTKLEDSAMYFCASSDGLAGYNEQFFGPGTRLTVL.

V and J are TRBV28 and TRBJ2-1; D remains ambiguous. Germline CDR1 reads MDHEN; CDR2 reads SYDVKM. This CDR3 has 12 amino acids. V lost 6 bases and J 1 base, leaving 4 bases between the germline ends. CDR3 loop: CASRASYNEQFF. The CDR3 nucleotides read TGTGCCAGCAGAGCATCCTACAATGAGCAGTTCTTC.

The chain is built from TRBV27 and TRBJ1-1; weak D call: TRBD1 (6 bases). With 0 bases removed from V and 4 bases from J, the gap between germline ends came to 9 bases. This CDR3 has 14 amino acids. Germline CDR1 reads MNHEY; CDR2 reads SMNVEV (reference sequence). The chain's CDR3 is CASSLSGQTTEAFF. The CDR3 DNA reads TGTGCCAGCAGTTTATCCGGACAGACCACTGAAGCTTTCTTT.

The chain carries TRBV5-6 and TRBJ1-5; weak D call: TRBD1 (6 bases). This CDR3 spans 16 amino acids. Trimming removed 0 bases from V and 4 bases from J, with 14 bases in between. The germline gives CDR1 SGHDT, CDR2 YYEEEE. The DNA of the CDR3 is TGTGCCAGCAGCTTGGCCGCAGGGGCTTCGAATCAGCCCCAGCATTTT. It is translated as CASSLAAGASNQPQHF.

The chain couples TRBV2 to TRBJ1-2; D call uncertain. The V end lost 6 bases, the J end lost 4 bases, and 9 bases lay between the germline ends. CDR3 size: 12 residues. Germline V gene lookup returns CDR1 SNHLY and CDR2 FYNNEI. The chain's CDR3 is CASRVGSYGYTF. CDR3 bases: TGTGCCAGCAGGGTAGGGAGCTATGGCTACACCTTC.

The V and J genes are TRBV28 and TRBJ1-5; D uncertain. Germline CDR1 reads MDHEN; CDR2 reads SYDVKM. Trimming removed 8 bases at V and 5 bases at J, with 10 bases between. The CDR3 runs to 12 residues. The DNA of the CDR3 is TGTGCCAGCTTCGGCGGTTATCAGCCCCAGCATTTT. Translating gives CASFGGYQPQHF.

The J gene is TRBJ1-4, the V gene TRBV27; D unclear. The CDR3 spans 13 residues. Germline CDR1 MNHEY, CDR2 SMNVEV (reference sequence). The germline V and J ends were trimmed by 8 bases and 8 bases, with 15 bases remaining between them. The CDR3 nucleotides read TGTGCCAGCGGAGGATGGGTAGGCGAAAAACTGTTTTTT. The encoded protein is CASGGWVGEKLFF.

The chain employs TRBV9 and TRBJ2-1; no firm D call. The CDR3 covers 11 residues. Per germline, CDR1 SGDLS and CDR2 YYNGEE. V was cut by 3 bases and J by 9 bases, with 7 bases left in between. DNA for the CDR3: TGTGCCAGCAGCGGCCCCGGTGAGCAGTTCTTC. Translating gives CASSGPGEQFF.

The chain joins TRBV6-6 to TRBJ2-5; D is ambiguous. V was clipped by 0 bases and J by 1 base, with 6 bases between them. Looked up from germline, CDR1 is MNHNY and CDR2 is SVGAGI (reference sequence). This CDR3 is built from 14 residues. The CDR3 DNA follows: TGTGCCAGCAGTTACTCAAACAGCCAAGAGACCCAGTACTTC. It yields the protein CASSYSNSQETQYF.

The rearrangement joins TRBV2 to TRBJ1-6; TRBD1 might be the D (6 bases). Germline assignment: CDR1 SNHLY and CDR2 FYNNEI. V lost 6 bases to trimming and J lost 4 bases, with 13 bases between them. The CDR3 has 15 residues. The CDR3 region has the DNA TGTGCCAGCAGAGGACAGTCTACATATAATTCACCCCTCCACTTT. It is translated as CASRGQSTYNSPLHF.

This clone was picked up one time. The chain combines TRBV6-5 with TRBJ1-2; no clear D. CDR1 and CDR2 from the germline V gene are MNHEY and SVGAGI. The length of the CDR3 is 14 residues. The V end lost 0 bases, the J end lost 3 bases, and 8 bases lay between the germline ends. The chain's CDR3 is CASSYSRGYYGYTF. The CDR3 region has the DNA TGTGCCAGCAGTTACTCGCGGGGATACTATGGCTACACCTTC.

V is TRBV3-1 (or the pseudogene TRBV3-2) and J is TRBJ1-2, with D uncertain. This CDR3 spans 12 amino acids. Germline V gives CDR1 LGHDT, CDR2 YNNKEL (reference sequence). The V and J ends lost 0 bases and 8 bases respectively, with 7 bases between them. The CDR3 protein is CASSQDLRGYTF. DNA for the CDR3: TGTGCCAGCAGCCAAGATCTGCGGGGCTACACCTTC.

J is TRBJ2-1 and V is TRBV28, with D hard to call. From germline, CDR1 is MDHEN and CDR2 SYDVKM. The CDR3 is 13 amino acids. Trimming removed 10 bases at V and 0 bases at J, with 10 bases between. The CDR3, as DNA: TGTGCCACACGAGCGATCTCCTACAATGAGCAGTTCTTC. Its protein is CATRAISYNEQFF.

The chain employs TRBV14 and TRBJ1-1, with D tentatively TRBD1 (6 bases). Trimming removed 5 bases from V and 4 bases from J, with 14 bases in between. This CDR3 spans 14 amino acids. Germline-derived CDR1 and CDR2 are SGHDN and FVKESK. The CDR3 protein is CASSTGIPGTEAFF. The CDR3 DNA reads as TGTGCCAGCAGCACAGGGATCCCGGGCACTGAAGCTTTCTTT.

The chain carries TRBV19 and TRBJ1-4, with 7 bases matching TRBD1. Germline V CDR1 and CDR2: LNHDA, SQIVND (reference sequence). V dropped 4 bases and J dropped 0; count of bases not matched to a gene: 5. This CDR3 has 16 residues. The CDR3 region is CASSTGTVATNEKLFF. CDR3 coding DNA: TGTGCCAGTAGTACCGGGACAGTTGCAACTAATGAAAAACTGTTTTTT.

The chain uses TRBV28 and TRBJ1-2; 10 positions match TRBD1. The length of the CDR3 is 14 residues. Germline V gene lookup returns CDR1 MDHEN and CDR2 SYDVKM. With 6 bases clipped from V and 8 bases from J, the junction kept 9 bases outside the gene matches. The CDR3 here is CASSTTGGLRGYTF. The DNA for the CDR3 is TGTGCCAGCAGCACGACAGGGGGCCTAAGAGGCTACACCTTC.

V gene TRBV19 combines with J gene TRBJ2-1; 7 positions match TRBD1. The CDR3 has 16 amino acids. J lost 4 bases, V lost 0 bases, and 6 bases had no gene match. CDR1 is LNHDA and CDR2 is SQIVND in the germline V gene (reference sequence). The CDR3 nucleotides read TGTGCCAGTAGTATAGATTACAGGGGCCGGTACAATGAGCAGTTCTTC. It encodes CASSIDYRGRYNEQFF.

The chain combines TRBV7-2 with TRBJ1-2; 7 bases match TRBD1. This CDR3 spans 15 amino acids. Trimming at V came to 5 bases and at J to 2 bases, leaving 8 bases not matched to a gene. Germline loops: CDR1 SGHTA, CDR2 FQGNSA. The CDR3 DNA reads TGTGCCAGCAGCATAAAGGACAGGACGAACTATGGCTACACCTTC. As protein: CASSIKDRTNYGYTF.

The rearrangement joins TRBV30 to TRBJ2-7, with D perhaps TRBD2 (6 bases). This CDR3 is built from 13 residues. CDR1 is GTSNPN, CDR2 SVGIG, per germline (reference sequence). Trimming left V 2 bases short and J 6 bases short, with 14 bases between. CDR3: CAWSKDLGGEQYF. In DNA form, the CDR3 reads TGTGCCTGGAGTAAAGATCTGGGGGGCGAGCAGTACTTC.

This chain joins TRBV19 and TRBJ1-2, with no clear D. V gave up 5 bases and J gave up 0 bases, with 16 bases separating them. The CDR3 covers 16 residues. The germline V gene has CDR1 LNHDA and CDR2 SQIVND (reference sequence). CDR3 bases: TGTGCCAGTAGTTTGCGGTCCGGATTGACTAACTATGGCTACACCTTC. Protein: CASSLRSGLTNYGYTF.

The chain carries TRBV2 and TRBJ2-2; 8 bases are a match to TRBD2. The CDR3 has 15 amino acids. The germline V gene has CDR1 SNHLY and CDR2 FYNNEI. V lost 3 bases and J lost 5; bases outside the gene matches: 5. The CDR3 nucleotides are TGTGCCAGCAGTGACTCCGGGGGGGGAACCGGGGAGCTGTTTTTT. Its translation is CASSDSGGGTGELFF.